This note documents a single T cell receptor (beta chain) sequence. This sample was included in a study of blood T cell repertoires in COVID-19. Across the whole study: Spain, Italy and the United States supplied samples that represented acute and convalescent COVID-19. The analysed material was cDNA or gDNA that came from T cells, B-cell-depleted T cells, or PBMCs.

The junction had 6 bases not matched to a gene; V was cut back by 6 bases and J by 6 bases. The CDR3 covers 14 residues. CDR1 and CDR2 from the germline V gene are SEHNR and FQNEAQ (reference sequence). In the authors' methods: Nucleated cell counts were estimated from reference gene primer amplification. The table came from immunoSEQ multiplex PCR; TCRdb's copy has only in-frame clones and leaves some out. The V and J calls and clone size were taken over from that table, and D and trimming were inferred from the DNA. Among 200,000 or so clones listed, 82% were seen once. The sample taken for sequencing was peripheral blood. The V call is TRBV7-9, the J call TRBJ1-1; 11 bases are a match to TRBD1. The clonotype comes from a woman aged 30 to 39 with acute or convalescent COVID-19. As DNA, the CDR3 is TGTGCCAGCAGACCGGGACAGGGGGTCTCTGAAGCTTTCTTT. As protein: CASRPGQGVSEAFF.